Below, one T cell receptor (beta chain) is given with its context. This sample was taken from a study of blood T cell repertoires in COVID-19. Study-level information: Specimens from acute and convalescent COVID-19 originated in the United States, Italy and Spain.

In the study's own analysis: The assay estimated nucleated cells by amplifying reference gene primers. Assay used: immunoSEQ multiplex PCR; TCRdb lists only in-frame clones, some missing. D and trimming come from the DNA, and the V and J calls and clone size come from that table. The data show around 100,000 clones, approximately 82% seen once. The receptor was derived from a man aged 60-69 years with active or convalescent COVID-19. Material: peripheral blood.

CDR3 sequence: CASSRKLAVFYNEQFF. CDR3 sequence (DNA): TGTGCCAGCAGCCGTAAACTAGCGGTATTTTACAATGAGCAGTTCTTC. The chain couples TRBV3-1 (or the pseudogene TRBV3-2) to TRBJ2-1; 8 bases line up with TRBD2. From germline, CDR1 is LGHDT and CDR2 YNNKEL (reference sequence). V shed 4 bases and J 4 bases; nucleotides not matched to a gene: 9. The CDR3 spans 16 residues.